Listed below are T cell receptor beta chains from one sample, sequenced in a study. Clones were sequenced by immunoSEQ multiplex PCR, and TCRdb holds only the in-frame ones, with some missing. The data contain 55,000 to 70,000 clones, about 93% of them seen just once; the ten biggest clones take up under 4.5%. The sequencing sample was made of PBMCs. The receptors come from a man in his forties with rheumatoid arthritis. The CDR3 runs from the conserved cysteine through the conserved F or W. The D gene is left open where the match is weak. Rows give clone size only sometimes, using once, few, many, or a class for an expanded clone.

CDR3 length	V gene	D gene	clone size	J gene	CDR3 protein	CDR3 DNA
14	TRBV9	TRBD2	NA	TRBJ2-7	CASSVTSGSAEQYF	TGTGCCAGCAGCGTTACTAGCGGTTCAGCCGAGCAGTACTTC
16	TRBV9	TRBD1	NA	TRBJ1-5	CASSPGTGYSNQPQHF	TGTGCCAGCAGCCCCGGGACAGGTTATAGCAATCAGCCCCAGCATTTT
14	TRBV7-9	NA	NA	TRBJ1-2	CASSLEYNAYGYTF	TGTGCCAGCAGCTTAGAATATAACGCCTATGGCTACACCTTC
16	TRBV6-1	NA	medium-sized	TRBJ1-6	CASSEEGFFYNSPLHF	TGTGCCAGCAGTGAAGAGGGGTTTTTCTATAATTCACCCCTCCACTTT
16	TRBV12-1	NA	NA	TRBJ2-7	CASSLCRDRGHYEQYF	TGTGCCAGCAGCTTGTGCCGGGACAGGGGACACTACGAGCAGTACTTC
13	TRBV11-2	NA	NA	TRBJ2-7	CASSLGGRFEQYF	TGTGCCAGCAGCCTAGGCGGCCGGTTTGAGCAGTACTTC
15	TRBV2	NA	NA	TRBJ1-6	CASKTGSSYNSPLHF	TGTGCCAGCAAGACGGGGAGCTCCTATAATTCACCCCTCCACTTT
13	TRBV7-8	NA	NA	TRBJ1-1	CASSFTVNTEAFF	TGTGCCAGCAGCTTTACGGTGAACACTGAAGCTTTCTTT
15	TRBV4-3	TRBD2	NA	TRBJ2-7	CASSQGLAGGYEQYF	TGCGCCAGCAGCCAAGGACTAGCGGGAGGTTACGAGCAGTACTTC
20	TRBV2	TRBD2	NA	TRBJ2-1	CASSEFGRRTSGRLYNEQFF	TGTGCCAGCAGTGAATTCGGCAGGCGGACTAGCGGGAGGCTTTATAATGAGCAGTTCTTC
14	TRBV7-9	NA	NA	TRBJ1-6	CAGGRTSYNSPLHF	TGTGCCGGGGGCCGGACCTCCTATAATTCACCCCTCCACTTT
15	TRBV4-3	NA	once	TRBJ1-4	CASSQVGSSGEKLFF	TGCGCCAGCAGCCAAGTGGGCTCTTCGGGTGAAAAACTGTTTTTT
15	TRBV5-4	TRBD1	NA	TRBJ2-7	CASSRKQGFPYEQYF	TGTGCCAGCAGCCGTAAACAGGGGTTCCCCTACGAGCAGTACTTC
13	TRBV2	NA	NA	TRBJ1-6	CASRAVLNSPLHF	TGTGCCAGCAGAGCCGTCCTGAATTCACCCCTCCACTTT
12	TRBV7-9	NA	NA	TRBJ2-1	CASSGMTGEQFF	TGTGCCAGCAGCGGAATGACAGGTGAGCAGTTCTTC
17	TRBV5-4	NA	NA	TRBJ2-2	CASSTGQGRGLAGELFF	TGTGCCAGCAGCACAGGGCAGGGGAGGGGGTTGGCCGGGGAGCTGTTTTTT
15	TRBV5-1	NA	NA	TRBJ2-3	CASSPQGVGGDTQYF	TGCGCCAGCAGCCCGCAAGGTGTAGGCGGAGATACGCAGTATTTT
11	TRBV6-1	NA	NA	TRBJ1-1	CASSEWLEAFF	TGTGCCAGCAGTGAATGGCTTGAAGCTTTCTTT
14	TRBV19	NA	NA	TRBJ1-6	CASSTDEGRSPLHF	TGTGCCAGTAGTACCGATGAGGGAAGATCACCCCTCCACTTT
15	TRBV9	TRBD1	NA	TRBJ2-1	CASSPLRTGDNEQFF	TGTGCCAGCAGCCCCCTCCGGACAGGGGACAATGAGCAGTTCTTC
14	TRBV30	TRBD1	NA	TRBJ1-5	CAWSDPGQNQPQHF	TGTGCCTGGAGTGATCCGGGACAGAATCAGCCCCAGCATTTT
14	TRBV2	TRBD1	few	TRBJ1-1	CARRGPVLEAGAFF	TGTGCCAGGAGGGGGCCTGTGCTTGAGGCAGGAGCTTTCTTT
14	TRBV5-4	NA	NA	TRBJ1-1	CASSLAGTNTEAFF	TGTGCCAGCAGCTTGGCAGGAACAAACACTGAAGCTTTCTTT
14	TRBV16	NA	NA	TRBJ1-1	CASSQSGGWPEAFF	TGTGCCAGCAGCCAATCGGGAGGGTGGCCTGAAGCTTTCTTT
12	TRBV30	NA	once	TRBJ1-2	CAWRKGVFGYTF	TGTGCCTGGAGAAAGGGGGTATTTGGCTACACCTTC
14	TRBV27	NA	NA	TRBJ1-1	CASSHREVNTEAFF	TGTGCCAGCAGCCACAGGGAAGTGAACACTGAAGCTTTCTTT
12	TRBV30	TRBD1	NA	TRBJ1-6	CAWTGGFSPLHF	TGTGCCTGGACAGGGGGATTCTCACCCCTCCACTTT
14	TRBV5-1	TRBD1	NA	TRBJ2-5	CASSVGQEPETQYF	TGCGCCAGCAGCGTGGGACAGGAACCAGAGACCCAGTACTTC
17	TRBV2	NA	NA	TRBJ2-1	CASRSDKFVESYNEQFF	TGTGCCAGCAGAAGTGACAAATTTGTTGAGTCCTACAATGAGCAGTTCTTC
15	TRBV6-5	NA	NA	TRBJ2-1	CASSSAGLGRPEQFF	TGTGCCAGCAGTTCCGCGGGACTTGGACGTCCGGAGCAGTTCTTC
16	TRBV15	TRBD1	NA	TRBJ2-5	CATSREGQGVEETQYF	TGTGCCACCAGCAGAGAGGGACAGGGGGTGGAGGAGACCCAGTACTTC
16	TRBV3-1/TRBV3-2	TRBD2	NA	TRBJ2-7	CASSKKRAAGNYEQYF	TGTGCCAGCAGCAAAAAAAGGGCAGCGGGGAACTACGAGCAGTACTTC